This T cell receptor (beta chain) appears in the sequencing data of a study of spatial heterogeneity in lung cancer. Study conclusions and caveats: Blood contained ubiquitous expanded tumor TCRs more at resection than at follow-up.

This clonotype has at least ten counts. Its antigen is not known. MiXCR was run by TCRdb on the 5' RACE reads, yielding one entry per CDR3 protein. The table shows 75,000 or so distinct CDR3 sequences, with around 7.8% occurring only once. The time point: sample taken at primary tumor resection. Sequencing was performed on whole RNA extracted from tumor and nontumor lung tissue, or from frozen PBMC, and the material was left unsorted. The sample was PBMCs, taken at surgery. The clonotype originates from a male donor with early-stage non-small cell lung cancer.

CDR3: CASSTYGISRETQYF. DNA of the CDR3: TGTGCCAGCAGTACCTACGGGATATCAAGAGAGACCCAGTACTTC. V usage is TRBV28 and J usage is TRBJ2-5; TRBD2 is a possible D gene (5 bases). V was pared by 5 bases and J by 4 bases, with 17 bases between. The CDR3 consists of 15 residues. Germline V lookup: CDR1 MDHEN, CDR2 SYDVKM.